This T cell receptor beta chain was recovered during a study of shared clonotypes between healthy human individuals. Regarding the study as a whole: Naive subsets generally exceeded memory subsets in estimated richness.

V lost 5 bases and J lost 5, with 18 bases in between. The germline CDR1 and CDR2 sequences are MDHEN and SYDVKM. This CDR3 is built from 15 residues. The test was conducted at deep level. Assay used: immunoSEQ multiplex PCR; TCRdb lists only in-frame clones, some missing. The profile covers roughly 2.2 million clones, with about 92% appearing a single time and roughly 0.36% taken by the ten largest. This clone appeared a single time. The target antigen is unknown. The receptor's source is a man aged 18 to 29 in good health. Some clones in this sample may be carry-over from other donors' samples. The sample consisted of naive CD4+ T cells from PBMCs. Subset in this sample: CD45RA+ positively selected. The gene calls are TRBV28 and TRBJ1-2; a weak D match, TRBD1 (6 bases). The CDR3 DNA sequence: TGTGCCAGCAGTGTAGCGGGGGCGAATCCGTATGGCTACACCTTC. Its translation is CASSVAGANPYGYTF.